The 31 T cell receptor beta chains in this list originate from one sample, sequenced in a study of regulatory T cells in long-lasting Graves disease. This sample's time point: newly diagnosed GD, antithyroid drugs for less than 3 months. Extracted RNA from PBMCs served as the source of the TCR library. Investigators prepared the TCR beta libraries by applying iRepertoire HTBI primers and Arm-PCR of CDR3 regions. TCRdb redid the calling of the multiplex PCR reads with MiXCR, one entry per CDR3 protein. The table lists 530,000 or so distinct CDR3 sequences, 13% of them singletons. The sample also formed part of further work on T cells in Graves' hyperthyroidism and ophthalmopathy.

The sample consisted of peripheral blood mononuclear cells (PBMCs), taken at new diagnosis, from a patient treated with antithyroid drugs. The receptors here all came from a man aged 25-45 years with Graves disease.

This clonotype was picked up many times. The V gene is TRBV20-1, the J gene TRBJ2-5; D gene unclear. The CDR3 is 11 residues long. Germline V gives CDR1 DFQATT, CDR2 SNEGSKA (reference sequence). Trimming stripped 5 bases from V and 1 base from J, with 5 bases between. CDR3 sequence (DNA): TGCAGTGCTTCCCGCCAAGAGACCCAGTACTTC. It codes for CSASRQETQYF.

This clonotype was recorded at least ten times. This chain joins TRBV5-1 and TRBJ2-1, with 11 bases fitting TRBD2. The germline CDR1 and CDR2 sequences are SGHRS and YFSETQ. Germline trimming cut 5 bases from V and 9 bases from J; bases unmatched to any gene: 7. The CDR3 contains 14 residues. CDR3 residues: CASSLAGGPGEQFF. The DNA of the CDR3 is TGCGCCAGCAGTTTAGCGGGAGGGCCTGGTGAGCAGTTCTTC.

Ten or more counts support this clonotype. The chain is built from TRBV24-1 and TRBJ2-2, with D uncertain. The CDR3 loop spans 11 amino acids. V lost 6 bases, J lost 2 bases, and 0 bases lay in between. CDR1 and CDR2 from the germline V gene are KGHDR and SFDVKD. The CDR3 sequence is CATSNTGELFF. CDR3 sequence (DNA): TGTGCCACCAGTAACACCGGGGAGCTGTTTTTT.

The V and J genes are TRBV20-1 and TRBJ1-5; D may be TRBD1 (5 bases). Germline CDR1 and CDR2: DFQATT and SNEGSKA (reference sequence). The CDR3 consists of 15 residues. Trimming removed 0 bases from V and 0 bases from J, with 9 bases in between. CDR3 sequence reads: CSARDEGLSNQPQHF. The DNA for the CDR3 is TGCAGTGCTAGAGATGAGGGGCTTAGCAATCAGCCCCAGCATTTT.

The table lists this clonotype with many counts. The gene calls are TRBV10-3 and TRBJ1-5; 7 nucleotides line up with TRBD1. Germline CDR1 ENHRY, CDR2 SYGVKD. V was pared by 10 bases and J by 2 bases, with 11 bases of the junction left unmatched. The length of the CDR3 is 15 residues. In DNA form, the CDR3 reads TGTGCCACAACAACAGGGGTTCTTGGCAATCAGCCCCAGCATTTT. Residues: CATTTGVLGNQPQHF.

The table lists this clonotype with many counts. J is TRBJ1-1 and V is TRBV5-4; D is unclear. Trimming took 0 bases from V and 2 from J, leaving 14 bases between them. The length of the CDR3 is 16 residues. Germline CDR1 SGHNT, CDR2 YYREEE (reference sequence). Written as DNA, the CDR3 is TGTGCCAGCAGCTTGGGGGGAGGGATTAGAAACACTGAAGCTTTCTTT. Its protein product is CASSLGGGIRNTEAFF. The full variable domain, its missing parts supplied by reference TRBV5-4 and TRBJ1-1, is ETGVTQSPTHLIKTRGQQVTLRCSSQSGHNTVSWYQQALGQGPQFIFQYYREEENGRGNFPPRFSGLQFPNYSSELNVNALELDDSALYLCASSLGGGIRNTEAFFGQGTRLTVV.

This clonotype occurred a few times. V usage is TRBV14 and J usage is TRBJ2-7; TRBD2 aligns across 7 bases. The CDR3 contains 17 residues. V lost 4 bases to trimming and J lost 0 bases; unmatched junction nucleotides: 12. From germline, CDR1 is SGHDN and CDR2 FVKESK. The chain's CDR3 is CASSLQPGGRVSYEQYF. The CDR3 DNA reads TGTGCCAGCAGCCTCCAACCGGGCGGGAGAGTCTCCTACGAGCAGTACTTC.

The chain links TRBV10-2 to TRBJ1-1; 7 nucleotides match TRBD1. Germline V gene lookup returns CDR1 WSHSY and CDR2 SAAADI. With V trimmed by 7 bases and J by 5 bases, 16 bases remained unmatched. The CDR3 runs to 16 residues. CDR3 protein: CASIQIQGGRGTEAFF. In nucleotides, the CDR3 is TGCGCCAGCATCCAAATTCAGGGGGGGAGAGGGACTGAAGCTTTCTTT.

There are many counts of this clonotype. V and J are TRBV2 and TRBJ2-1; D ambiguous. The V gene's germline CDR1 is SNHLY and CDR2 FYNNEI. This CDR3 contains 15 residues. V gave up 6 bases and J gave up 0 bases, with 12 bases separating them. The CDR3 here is CASRTGQSSYNEQFF. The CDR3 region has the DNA TGTGCCAGCAGGACCGGGCAGAGCTCCTACAATGAGCAGTTCTTC.

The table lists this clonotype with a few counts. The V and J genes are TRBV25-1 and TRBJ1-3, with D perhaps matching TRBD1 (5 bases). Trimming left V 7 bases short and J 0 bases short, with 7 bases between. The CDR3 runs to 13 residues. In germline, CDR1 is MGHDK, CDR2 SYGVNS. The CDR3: CASTGDSGNTIYF. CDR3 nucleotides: TGTGCCAGCACGGGGGACTCTGGAAACACCATATATTTT.

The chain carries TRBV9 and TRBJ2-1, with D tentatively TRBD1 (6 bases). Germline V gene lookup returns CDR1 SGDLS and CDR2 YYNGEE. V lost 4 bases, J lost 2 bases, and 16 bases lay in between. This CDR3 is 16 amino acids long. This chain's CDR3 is CASSSGRGGAYNEQFF. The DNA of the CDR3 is TGTGCCAGCAGCTCTGGCAGGGGTGGGGCCTACAATGAGCAGTTCTTC.

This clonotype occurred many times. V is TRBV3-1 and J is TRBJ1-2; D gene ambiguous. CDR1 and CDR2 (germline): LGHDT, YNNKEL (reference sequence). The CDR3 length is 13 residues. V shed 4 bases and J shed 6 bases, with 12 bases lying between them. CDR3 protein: CASSLPLGDGYTF. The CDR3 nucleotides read TGTGCCAGCAGCCTCCCCCTCGGGGATGGCTACACCTTC. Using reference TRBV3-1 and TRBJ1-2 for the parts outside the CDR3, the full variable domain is DTAVSQTPKYLVTQMGNDKSIKCEQNLGHDTMYWYKQDSKKFLKIMFSYNNKELIINETVPNRFSPKSPDKAHLNLHINSLELGDSAVYFCASSLPLGDGYTFGSGTRLTVV.

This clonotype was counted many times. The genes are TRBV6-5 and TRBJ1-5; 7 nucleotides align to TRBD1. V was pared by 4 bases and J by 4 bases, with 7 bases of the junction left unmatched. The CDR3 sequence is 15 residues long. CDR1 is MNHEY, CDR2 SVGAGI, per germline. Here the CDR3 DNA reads TGTGCCAGCAGTTTCCCGGGACAGTCGAATCAGCCCCAGCATTTT. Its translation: CASSFPGQSNQPQHF.

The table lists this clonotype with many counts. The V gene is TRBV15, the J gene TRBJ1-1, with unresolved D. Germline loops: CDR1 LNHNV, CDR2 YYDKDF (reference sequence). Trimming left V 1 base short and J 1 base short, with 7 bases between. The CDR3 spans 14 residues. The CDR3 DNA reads TGTGCCACCAGCAGAGCCAACAGGAACACTGAAGCTTTCTTT. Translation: CATSRANRNTEAFF.

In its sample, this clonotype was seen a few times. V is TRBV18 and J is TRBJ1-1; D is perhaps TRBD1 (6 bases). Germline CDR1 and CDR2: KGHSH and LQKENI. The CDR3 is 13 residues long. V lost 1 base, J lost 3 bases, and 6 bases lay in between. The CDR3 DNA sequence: TGTGCCAGCTCACCACAGGGGGACACTGAAGCTTTCTTT. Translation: CASSPQGDTEAFF.

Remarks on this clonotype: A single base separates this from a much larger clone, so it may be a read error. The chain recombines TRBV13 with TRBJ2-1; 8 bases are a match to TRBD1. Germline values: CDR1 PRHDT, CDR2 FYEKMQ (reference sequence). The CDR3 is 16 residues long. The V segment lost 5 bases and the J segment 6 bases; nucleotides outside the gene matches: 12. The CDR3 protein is CASSRRDRTFSNEQFF. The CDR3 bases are TGTGCCAGCAGCCGCCGGGACAGGACTTTTAGCAATGAGCAGTTCTTC.

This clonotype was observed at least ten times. CDR3 region: CASSSFGAVPGELFF. The CDR3, as DNA: TGCGCCAGCAGCTCCTTCGGAGCGGTACCCGGGGAGCTGTTTTTT. The J gene is TRBJ2-2, the V gene TRBV5-1, with TRBD2 as a possible D gene (5 bases). Trimming shortened V by 3 bases and J by 6 bases, and 15 bases separated the two germline ends. Germline V gives CDR1 SGHRS, CDR2 YFSETQ. This CDR3 has 15 residues.

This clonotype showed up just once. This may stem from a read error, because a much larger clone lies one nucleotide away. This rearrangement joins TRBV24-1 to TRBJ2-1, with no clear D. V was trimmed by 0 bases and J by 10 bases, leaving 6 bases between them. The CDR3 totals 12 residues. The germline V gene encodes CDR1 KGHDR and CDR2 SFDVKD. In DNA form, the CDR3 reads TGTGCCACCAGTGATTTGGGAAACGAGCAGTTCTTC. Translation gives CATSDLGNEQFF.

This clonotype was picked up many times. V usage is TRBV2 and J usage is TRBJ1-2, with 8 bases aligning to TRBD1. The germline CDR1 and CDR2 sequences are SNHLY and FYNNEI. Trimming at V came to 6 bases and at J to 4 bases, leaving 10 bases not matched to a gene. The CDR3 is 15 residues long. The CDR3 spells CASSADRGGSYGYTF. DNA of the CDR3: TGTGCCAGCAGCGCCGACAGGGGTGGGAGCTATGGCTACACCTTC.

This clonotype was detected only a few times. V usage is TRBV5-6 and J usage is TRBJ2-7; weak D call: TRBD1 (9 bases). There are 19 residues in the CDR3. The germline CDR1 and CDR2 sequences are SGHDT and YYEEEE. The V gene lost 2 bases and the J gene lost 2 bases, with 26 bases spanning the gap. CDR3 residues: CASSFPRDRVGTRPYEQYF. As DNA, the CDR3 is TGTGCCAGCAGCTTTCCCCGGGACAGGGTCGGGACTAGACCCTACGAGCAGTACTTC.

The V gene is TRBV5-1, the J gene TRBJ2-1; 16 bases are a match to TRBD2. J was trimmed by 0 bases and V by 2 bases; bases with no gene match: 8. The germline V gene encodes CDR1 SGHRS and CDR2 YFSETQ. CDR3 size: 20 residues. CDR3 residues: CASSLTGLAGGGSSYNEQFF. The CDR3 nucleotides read TGCGCCAGCAGCTTAACGGGACTAGCGGGAGGGGGAAGCTCCTACAATGAGCAGTTCTTC.

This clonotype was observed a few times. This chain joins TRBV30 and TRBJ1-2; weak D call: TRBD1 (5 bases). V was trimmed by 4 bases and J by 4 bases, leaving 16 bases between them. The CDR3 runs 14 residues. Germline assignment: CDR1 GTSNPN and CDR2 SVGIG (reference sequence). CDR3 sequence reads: CAWIDFQGAYGYTF. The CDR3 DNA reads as TGTGCCTGGATCGATTTTCAGGGAGCCTATGGCTACACCTTC. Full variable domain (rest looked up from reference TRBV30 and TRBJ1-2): SQTIHQWPATLVQPVGSPLSLECTVEGTSNPNLYWYRQAAGRGLQLLFYSVGIGQISSEVPQNLSASRPQDRQFILSSKKLLLSDSGFYLCAWIDFQGAYGYTFGSGTRLTVV.

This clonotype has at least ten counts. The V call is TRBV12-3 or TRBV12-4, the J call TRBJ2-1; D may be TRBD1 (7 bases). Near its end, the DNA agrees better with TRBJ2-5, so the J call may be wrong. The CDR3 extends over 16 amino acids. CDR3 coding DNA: TGTGCCAGCAGTTTGGGGGGACAGTCGGCCCAAGAGACCCAGTACTTC. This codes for CASSLGGQSAQETQYF.

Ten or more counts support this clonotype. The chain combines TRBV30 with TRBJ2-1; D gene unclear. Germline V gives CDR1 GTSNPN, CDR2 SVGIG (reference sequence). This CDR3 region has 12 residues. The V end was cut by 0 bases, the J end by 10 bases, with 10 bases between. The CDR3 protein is CAWSVRPIEQFF. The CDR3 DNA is TGTGCCTGGAGTGTACGGCCGATCGAGCAGTTCTTC.

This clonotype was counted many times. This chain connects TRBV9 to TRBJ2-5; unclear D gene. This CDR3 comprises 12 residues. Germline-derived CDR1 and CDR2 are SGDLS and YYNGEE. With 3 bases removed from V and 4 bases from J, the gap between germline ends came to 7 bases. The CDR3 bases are TGTGCCAGCAGCGCGATAAGAGAGACCCAGTACTTC. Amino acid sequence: CASSAIRETQYF. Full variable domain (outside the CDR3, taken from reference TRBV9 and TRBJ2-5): DSGVTQTPKHLITATGQRVTLRCSPRSGDLSVYWYQQSLDQGLQFLIQYYNGEERAKGNILERFSAQQFPDLHSELNLSSLELGDSALYFCASSAIRETQYFGPGTRLLVL.

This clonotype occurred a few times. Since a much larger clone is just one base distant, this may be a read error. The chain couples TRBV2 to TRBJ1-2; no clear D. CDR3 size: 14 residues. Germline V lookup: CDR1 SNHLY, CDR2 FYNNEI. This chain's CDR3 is CAGSETTVNYGYTF. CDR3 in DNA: TGTGCCGGCAGTGAGACGACGGTTAACTATGGCTACACCTTC.

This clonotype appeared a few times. The CDR3 DNA is TGTGCCATCAGTGAGTCATTCGGCGGGGAGCTGTTTTTT. As protein: CAISESFGGELFF. The V call is TRBV10-3, the J call TRBJ2-2; D is unclear. CDR1 is ENHRY, CDR2 SYGVKD, per germline. CDR3 length: 13 amino acids. Trimming removed 0 bases at V and 7 bases at J, with 6 bases between.

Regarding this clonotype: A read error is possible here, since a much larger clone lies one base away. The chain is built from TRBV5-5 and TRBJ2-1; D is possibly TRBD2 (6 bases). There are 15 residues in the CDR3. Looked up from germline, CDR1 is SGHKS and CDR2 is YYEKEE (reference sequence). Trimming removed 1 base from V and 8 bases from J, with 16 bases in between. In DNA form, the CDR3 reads TGTGCCAGCAGCTTGTCCGGGGCGGGATGGGATGAGCAGTTCTTC. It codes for CASSLSGAGWDEQFF.

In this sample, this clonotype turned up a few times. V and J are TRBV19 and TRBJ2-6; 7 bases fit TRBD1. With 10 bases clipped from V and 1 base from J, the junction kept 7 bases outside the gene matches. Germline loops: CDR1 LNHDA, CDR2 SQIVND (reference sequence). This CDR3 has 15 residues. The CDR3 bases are TGTGCCACCGGGACAGAGGGGTCTGGGGCCAACGTCCTGACTTTC. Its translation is CATGTEGSGANVLTF.

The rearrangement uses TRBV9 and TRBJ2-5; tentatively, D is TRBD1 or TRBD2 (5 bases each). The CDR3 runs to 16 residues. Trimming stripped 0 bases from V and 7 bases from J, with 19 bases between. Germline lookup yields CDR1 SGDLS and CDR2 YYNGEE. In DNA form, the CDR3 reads TGTGCCAGCAGCGTAGGAATCGGGGAGAACCAGGGGACCCAGTACTTC. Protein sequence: CASSVGIGENQGTQYF.

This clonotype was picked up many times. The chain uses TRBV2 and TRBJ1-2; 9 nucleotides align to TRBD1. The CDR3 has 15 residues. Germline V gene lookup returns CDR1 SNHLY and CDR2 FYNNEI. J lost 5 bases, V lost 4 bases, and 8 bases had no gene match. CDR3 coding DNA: TGTGCCAGCAGTGTTGGGACAGGGAAGGGATATGGCTACACCTTC. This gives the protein CASSVGTGKGYGYTF.